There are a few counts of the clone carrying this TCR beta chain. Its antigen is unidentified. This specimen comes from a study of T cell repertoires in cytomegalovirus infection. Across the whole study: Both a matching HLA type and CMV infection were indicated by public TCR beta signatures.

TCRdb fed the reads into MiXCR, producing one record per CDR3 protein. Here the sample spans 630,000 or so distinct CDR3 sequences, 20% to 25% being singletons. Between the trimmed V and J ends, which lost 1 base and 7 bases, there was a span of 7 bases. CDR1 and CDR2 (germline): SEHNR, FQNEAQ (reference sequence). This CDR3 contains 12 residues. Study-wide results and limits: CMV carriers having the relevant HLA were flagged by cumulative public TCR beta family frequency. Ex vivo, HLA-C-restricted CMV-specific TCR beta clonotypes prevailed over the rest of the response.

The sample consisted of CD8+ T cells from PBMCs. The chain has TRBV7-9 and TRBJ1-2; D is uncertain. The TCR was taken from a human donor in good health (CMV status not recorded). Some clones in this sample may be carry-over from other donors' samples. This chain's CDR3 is CASSLGMSGYTF. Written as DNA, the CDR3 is TGTGCCAGCAGCTTAGGGATGAGTGGCTACACCTTC.